A single TCR beta chain is shown here with its context. V lost 2 bases and J lost 3, with 8 bases in between. This CDR3 has 14 amino acids. Germline CDR1 is MNHEY and CDR2 is SMNVEV (reference sequence). Sequencing used immunoSEQ multiplex PCR; TCRdb keeps in-frame clones, though not all of them. This table holds roughly 81,000 clones, around 97% found once. The data stem from a study of technical replicates of blood from several donors. The sequence derives from a human donor in good health. Material for sequencing was T cells isolated from PBMCs. This rearrangement joins TRBV27 to TRBJ2-1; D perhaps matches TRBD2 (6 bases). The CDR3 loop reads CASSLLAHYNEQFF. The CDR3 DNA reads as TGTGCCAGCAGTTTACTAGCGCACTACAATGAGCAGTTCTTC.